These 26 T cell receptor beta chains were all obtained from the same sample, sequenced in a study of CD4+ T cells in melanoma. Measured with immunoSEQ multiplex PCR; TCRdb has only the in-frame clones, and not every one. The profile shows about 50,000 clones, about 88% of them singletons. Sequencing was done on a sample of peripheral blood. These receptor sequences come from a human donor with melanoma.

The chain carries TRBV2 and TRBJ1-2; possibly TRBD1 for D (5 bases). Germline V gene data show CDR1 as SNHLY and CDR2 as FYNNEI. V was cut by 5 bases and J by 3 bases, with 7 bases left in between. CDR3 length: 12 residues. CDR3 region: CASSRDYYGYTF. As DNA, the CDR3 is TGTGCCAGCAGTAGGGACTACTATGGCTACACCTTC. Looking up the rest from reference TRBV2 and TRBJ1-2 gives the full variable domain: EPEVTQTPSHQVTQMGQEVILRCVPISNHLYFYWYRQILGQKVEFLVSFYNNEISEKSEIFDDQFSVERPDGSNFTLKIRSTKLEDSAMYFCASSRDYYGYTFGSGTRLTVV.

V gene TRBV7-2 combines with J gene TRBJ2-1, with D perhaps given as TRBD1 or TRBD2 (6 bases each). CDR1 and CDR2 (germline): SGHTA, FQGNSA. Trimming took 4 bases from V and 0 from J, leaving 7 bases between them. This CDR3 comprises 14 residues. CDR3 in amino acids: CASSWGASYNEQFF. CDR3 nucleotides: TGTGCCAGCAGCTGGGGGGCCTCCTACAATGAGCAGTTCTTC.

The chain carries TRBV7-2 and TRBJ2-1; tentatively, D is TRBD2 (5 bases). Germline assignment: CDR1 SGHTA and CDR2 FQGNSA. The CDR3 consists of 15 residues. Trimming took off 4 bases at V and 6 bases at J, with 16 bases between the two ends. This CDR3 reads CASSYTSLSGNEQFF. For the CDR3, the DNA is TGTGCCAGCAGCTATACTAGTTTGTCGGGCAATGAGCAGTTCTTC.

The V gene is TRBV19, the J gene TRBJ2-7; 7 nucleotides align to TRBD1. Trimming cost V 5 bases and J 6 bases; bases outside gene matches: 10. Germline CDR1 reads LNHDA; CDR2 reads SQIVND (reference sequence). The CDR3 consists of 14 residues. The CDR3 DNA reads TGTGCCAGTAGTCGGACAGGCGAGAGGCGCGAGCAGTACTTC. Protein sequence: CASSRTGERREQYF.

The V call is TRBV2, the J call TRBJ2-1; 7 positions match TRBD1. The J segment lost 7 bases and the V segment lost 4 bases, leaving 7 bases of the junction unmatched. The CDR3 length is 14 residues. Germline V gives CDR1 SNHLY, CDR2 FYNNEI. The CDR3, as DNA: TGTGCCAGCAGTGTGAACAGGGGTGGGAATGAGCAGTTCTTC. Protein: CASSVNRGGNEQFF.

J is TRBJ2-3 and V is TRBV11-2, with D unresolved. This CDR3 has 15 residues. Trimming left V 0 bases short and J 4 bases short, with 11 bases between. In germline, CDR1 is SGHAT, CDR2 FQNNGV. The CDR3 DNA is TGTGCCAGCAGCTTAGATGGCGGAAGATCAGATACGCAGTATTTT. Residues: CASSLDGGRSDTQYF.

The chain carries TRBV5-4 and TRBJ2-5; D might be TRBD1 (5 bases). Trimming pared 0 bases from V and 0 bases from J, leaving 6 bases between. The CDR3 has 14 residues. Germline CDR1 reads SGHNT; CDR2 reads YYREEE (reference sequence). Here the CDR3 DNA reads TGTGCCAGCAGCTTGGAGGGGTACCAAGAGACCCAGTACTTC. Its protein product is CASSLEGYQETQYF.

The chain employs TRBV11-2 and TRBJ2-1; no definite D call. Germline V gene data show CDR1 as SGHAT and CDR2 as FQNNGV. The CDR3 contains 14 residues. V shed 4 bases and J shed 5 bases, with 12 bases lying between them. The CDR3 sequence is CASSSVQLNNEQFF. The CDR3 nucleotides read TGTGCCAGCAGCTCGGTACAGCTTAACAATGAGCAGTTCTTC. Full variable domain (outside the CDR3, taken from reference TRBV11-2 and TRBJ2-1): EAGVAQSPRYKIIEKRQSVAFWCNPISGHATLYWYQQILGQGPKLLIQFQNNGVVDDSQLPKDRFSAERLKGVDSTLKIQPAKLEDSAVYLCASSSVQLNNEQFFGPGTRLTVL.

The chain is built from TRBV6-5 and TRBJ2-7, with TRBD2 matching 7 bases. The CDR3 sequence is 16 residues long. V gave up 2 bases and J gave up 2 bases; unmatched junction bases: 9. Germline V gene data show CDR1 as MNHEY and CDR2 as SVGAGI. CDR3 loop: CASSYGWIGGTYEQYF. CDR3 coding DNA: TGTGCCAGCAGTTACGGTTGGATCGGGGGGACCTACGAGCAGTACTTC.

The chain combines TRBV13 with TRBJ2-5; a possible D gene is TRBD2 (6 bases). V lost 4 bases, J lost 4 bases, and 16 bases lay in between. The germline CDR1 and CDR2 sequences are PRHDT and FYEKMQ (reference sequence). The CDR3 contains 15 residues. The CDR3 coding sequence is TGTGCCAGCAGCTGGGTCCGGGCCGGGGGAGAGACCCAGTACTTC. It translates to CASSWVRAGGETQYF. Combining the CDR3 with reference TRBV13 and TRBJ2-5 gives the whole variable domain AAGVIQSPRHLIKEKRETATLKCYPIPRHDTVYWYQQGPGQDPQFLISFYEKMQSDKGSIPDRFSAQQFSDYHSELNMSSLELGDSALYFCASSWVRAGGETQYFGPGTRLLVL.

The rearrangement joins TRBV5-6 to TRBJ2-2, with 7 bases that match TRBD2. CDR1 and CDR2 from the germline V gene are SGHDT and YYEEEE. V lost 4 bases, J lost 0 bases, and 3 bases stayed unmatched. The CDR3 is made up of 15 amino acids. The CDR3, as DNA: TGTGCCAGCAGCCGCGGGAGTTCGAACACCGGGGAGCTGTTTTTT. Protein sequence: CASSRGSSNTGELFF.

The genes are TRBV6-5 and TRBJ2-7, with no clear D. There are 16 residues in the CDR3. The V end lost 0 bases, the J end lost 0 bases, and 12 bases lay between the germline ends. Germline V lookup: CDR1 MNHEY, CDR2 SVGAGI. The CDR3 DNA is TGTGCCAGCAGTTACTCGTCCCCTCCGAGCTCCTACGAGCAGTACTTC. Translated: CASSYSSPPSSYEQYF.

The genes are TRBV19 and TRBJ1-2; D is unclear. The CDR3 loop spans 12 amino acids. Germline lookup yields CDR1 LNHDA and CDR2 SQIVND (reference sequence). The germline V and J ends were trimmed by 5 bases and 4 bases, with 8 bases remaining between them. The CDR3 sequence is CASSGQPYGYTF. CDR3 bases: TGTGCCAGTAGTGGGCAGCCCTATGGCTACACCTTC.

The genes are TRBV18 and TRBJ1-1, with TRBD1 matching 9 bases. The CDR3 has 13 residues. Losses at the gene ends were 3 bases for V and 8 bases for J; bases not matched to a gene: 4. Germline CDR1 and CDR2: KGHSH and LQKENI. The CDR3 region has the DNA TGTGCCAGCTCACCCCGGGACAGGGAAGAAGCTTTCTTT. Translation: CASSPRDREEAFF.

The chain joins TRBV6-1 to TRBJ2-3; 9 nucleotides align to TRBD1. This CDR3 region has 15 residues. J lost 3 bases, V lost 3 bases, and 4 bases had no gene match. Germline V gene data show CDR1 as MNHNS and CDR2 as SASEGT. The CDR3 region has the DNA TGTGCCAGCAGTGACCAGGGACAGGGTACAGATACGCAGTATTTT. It encodes CASSDQGQGTDTQYF.

V is TRBV19 and J is TRBJ2-7, with 7 bases lining up with TRBD1. Germline CDR1 LNHDA, CDR2 SQIVND (reference sequence). The J segment lost 0 bases and the V segment lost 10 bases, leaving 6 bases of the junction unmatched. The CDR3 contains 13 residues. The chain's CDR3 is CATQGDTSYEQYF. Written as DNA, the CDR3 is TGTGCCACCCAGGGGGACACCTCCTACGAGCAGTACTTC. Complete variable domain (other parts from reference TRBV19 and TRBJ2-7): DGGITQSPKYLFRKEGQNVTLSCEQNLNHDAMYWYRQDPGQGLRLIYYSQIVNDFQKGDIAEGYSVSREKKESFPLTVTSAQKNPTAFYLCATQGDTSYEQYFGPGTRLTVT.

The chain has TRBV7-9 and TRBJ2-5; 8 bases align to TRBD2. The V gene end was trimmed by 4 bases and the J gene end by 0 bases; junction bases not matched to a gene: 10. CDR1 SEHNR and CDR2 FQNEAQ come from the germline V gene (reference sequence). The CDR3 loop spans 17 amino acids. CDR3 in DNA: TGTGCCAGCAGCTCCTTAAAACCGCGGGGGGACCAAGAGACCCAGTACTTC. Amino acids: CASSSLKPRGDQETQYF. Looking up the rest from reference TRBV7-9 and TRBJ2-5 gives the full variable domain: DTGVSQNPRHKITKRGQNVTFRCDPISEHNRLYWYRQTLGQGPEFLTYFQNEAQLEKSRLLSDRFSAERPKGSFSTLEIQRTEQGDSAMYLCASSSLKPRGDQETQYFGPGTRLLVL.

The chain joins TRBV28 to TRBJ1-2; D unresolved. V was shortened by 6 bases and J by 5 bases, with 10 bases between the two germline ends. Per germline, CDR1 MDHEN and CDR2 SYDVKM. The CDR3 spans 12 residues. The CDR3 sequence: CASSNSGYGYTF. In DNA form, the CDR3 reads TGTGCCAGCAGCAACAGTGGTTATGGCTACACCTTC.

The genes are TRBV10-3 and TRBJ1-1; a weak D match, TRBD1 (6 bases). V lost 10 bases to trimming and J lost 0 bases, with 18 bases between them. The CDR3 length is 15 residues. CDR1 and CDR2 (germline): ENHRY, SYGVKD. The CDR3 loop reads CATYLGGSMNTEAFF. The CDR3 coding sequence is TGTGCCACCTACCTGGGGGGCAGCATGAACACTGAAGCTTTCTTT.

The gene calls are TRBV7-8 and TRBJ2-3; TRBD2 is a possible D gene (6 bases). Germline CDR1 reads SGHVS; CDR2 reads FQNEAQ. The length of the CDR3 is 14 residues. Trimming took 5 bases from V and 2 from J, leaving 11 bases between them. In DNA, the CDR3 is TGTGCCAGCAGCACCAGGGACTTCACAGATACGCAGTATTTT. Amino acids: CASSTRDFTDTQYF.

The rearrangement links TRBV21-1 to TRBJ1-5. TRBV21-1 is deemed a pseudogene. CDR3 size: 13 residues. The CDR3 region is CASTRGGYQPQHF. The CDR3 nucleotides read TGTGCCAGCACCCGGGGGGGGTATCAGCCCCAGCATTTT.

This chain links TRBV7-6 with TRBJ2-2; no reliable D call. The CDR3 has 15 residues. Looked up from germline, CDR1 is SGHVS and CDR2 is FNYEAQ. Trimming left V 3 bases short and J 4 bases short, with 12 bases between. DNA for the CDR3: TGTGCCAGCAGCTTCCTCGTCCAGACCACCGGGGAGCTGTTTTTT. Residues: CASSFLVQTTGELFF.

The chain couples TRBV20-1 to TRBJ2-7; D not resolved. The CDR3 is made up of 10 amino acids. V lost 3 bases and J lost 6, with 6 bases in between. The germline V gene has CDR1 DFQATT and CDR2 SNEGSKA (reference sequence). CDR3 bases: TGCAGTGCTAGTTATGGCGAGCAGTACTTC. As protein: CSASYGEQYF.

The table lists this clone with a count of one. CDR3: CASSQVGGRSEQYF. The DNA for the CDR3 is TGCGCCAGCAGCCAAGTAGGGGGTCGATCCGAGCAGTACTTC. The gene calls are TRBV4-3 and TRBJ2-7; D is perhaps TRBD1 (6 bases). CDR1 LGHNA and CDR2 YSLEER come from the germline V gene. CDR3 length equals 14 residues. The V end was cut by 1 base, the J end by 6 bases, with 13 bases between.

This clone has only a few counts. The rearrangement uses TRBV19 and TRBJ2-5, with no clear D. Trimming took off 5 bases at V and 5 bases at J, with 15 bases between the two ends. The CDR3 is 14 residues long. Germline lookup yields CDR1 LNHDA and CDR2 SQIVND (reference sequence). The chain's CDR3 is CASSPPEYPETQYF. The DNA of the CDR3 is TGTGCCAGTAGTCCCCCGGAGTACCCGGAGACCCAGTACTTC.

This chain connects TRBV10-2 to TRBJ2-7, with TRBD1 matching 10 bases. The CDR3 has 14 amino acids. Looked up from germline, CDR1 is WSHSY and CDR2 is SAAADI. The ends lost 3 bases at V and 4 bases at J; junction bases unmatched: 3. CDR3 region: CASSEVDRGYEQYF. The CDR3 coding sequence is TGCGCCAGCAGTGAAGTGGACAGGGGGTACGAGCAGTACTTC.